This T cell receptor beta chain is drawn from a study of molecular identifiers for immune sequencing clone quantification. The overall study: Split five ways in replicates, RNA from approximately 20,000 or 100,000 naive CD8 cells had four portions sequenced.

Notes on this clonotype: Its antigen is not known. A much more abundant neighbour one base away suggests this may be a read error.

Naive CD8 T cells underwent sorting with the CD8+CD4-CCR7+CD45RA+ definition. The V gene's germline CDR1 is SGDLS and CDR2 YYNGEE. The CDR3 loop spans 16 amino acids. J was trimmed by 4 bases and V by 2 bases; bases with no gene match: 6. General study points: Whereas clones above 20 RNA copies held under 1% of naive-cell molecules, they held over 97% of effector molecules. Detecting spiked Jurkat TCR RNA from one cell among about a million naive cells was reportedly possible.

TCRdb ran MiXCR on the PCR reads and lists one entry per CDR3 protein. The sample holds under 800,000 distinct CDR3 sequences, about 25% seen once. The V gene is TRBV9, the J gene TRBJ2-3; 11 nucleotides agree with TRBD2. The sequence was obtained from a human donor in good health. Some libraries in this study had Jurkat cell RNA spiked in. The sample comprised naive CD8+ T cells from blood, with Jurkat cell RNA spiked in. Subset defined: FACS-sorted CD8+CD4-CCR7+CD45RA+ naive T cells. CDR3 coding DNA: TGTGCCAGCAGCGTTTCGCTAGCGGGGGGTTCAGATACGCAGTATTTT. Translated, it gives CASSVSLAGGSDTQYF.